These 9 T cell receptor beta chains originate from one sample sequenced in a study of blood T cells in healthy people across ages. Primed by a sample-barcoded 5' primer and a J-beta primer mix, a second PCR proceeded for roughly 7 to 12 cycles. TCRdb fed the 5' RACE reads into MiXCR, producing one record per CDR3 protein. Here the sample spans some 1.5 million distinct CDR3 sequences, 28% being singletons. Sequencing input: blood. These receptors originate from a woman aged 25 to 39 in good health.

This clonotype turned up a few times. This chain uses TRBV11-2 with TRBJ2-2, with 10 bases aligning to TRBD2. CDR1 is SGHAT, CDR2 FQNNGV, per germline. After removal of 5 bases from V and 0 bases from J, the junction contained 3 bases not matched to a gene. There are 16 residues in the CDR3. CDR3 coding DNA: TGTGCCAGCAGCCGACTAGCGGGTGCGAACACCGGGGAGCTGTTTTTT. It specifies CASSRLAGANTGELFF.

This clonotype was seen a handful of times. The chain uses TRBV3-1 and TRBJ2-1; D possibly uses TRBD1 or TRBD2 (5 bases each). There are 17 residues in the CDR3. Germline-derived CDR1 and CDR2 are LGHDT and YNNKEL (reference sequence). V dropped 3 bases and J dropped 2 bases, with 17 bases sitting between them. This CDR3 is CASSHGNRDAPYNEQFF. The CDR3 nucleotides are TGTGCCAGCAGCCACGGAAACCGGGACGCGCCCTACAATGAGCAGTTCTTC.

This clonotype came up many times. The genes are TRBV6-5 and TRBJ2-5; 7 bases align to TRBD2. The V gene end was trimmed by 4 bases and the J gene end by 2 bases; junction bases not matched to a gene: 4. Germline CDR1 MNHEY, CDR2 SVGAGI. The CDR3 extends over 14 amino acids. The CDR3, as DNA: TGTGCCAGCAGTTGGTCTAGCGGTCAAGAGACCCAGTACTTC. As protein: CASSWSSGQETQYF.

The chain couples TRBV6-2 or TRBV6-3 to TRBJ2-4; no clear D gene. This CDR3 is 16 amino acids long. CDR1 is MNHEY, CDR2 SVGEGT, per germline. Trimming took 4 bases from V and 0 from J, leaving 13 bases between them. The CDR3 here is CASSFKRTGAKNIQYF. The CDR3, as DNA: TGTGCCAGCAGTTTTAAACGGACGGGAGCCAAAAACATTCAGTACTTC.

The V gene is TRBV19, the J gene TRBJ1-5; no firm D call. V was clipped by 4 bases and J by 2 bases, with 15 bases between them. This CDR3 spans 16 amino acids. From germline, CDR1 is LNHDA and CDR2 SQIVND (reference sequence). CDR3 nucleotides: TGTGCCAGTAGTAAGGACCCGAAGGACGGCAATCAGCCCCAGCATTTT. Its protein is CASSKDPKDGNQPQHF.

This clonotype was seen more than once but under ten times. The genes are TRBV6-6 and TRBJ2-5, with D hard to call. Per the germline V gene, CDR1 is MNHNY and CDR2 is SVGAGI (reference sequence). V shed 4 bases and J shed 5 bases, with 14 bases lying between them. CDR3 size: 14 residues. CDR3 sequence (DNA): TGTGCCAGCAGTTCCCTTAGTCGCAGGGAGACCCAGTACTTC. It yields the protein CASSSLSRRETQYF.

This clonotype has ten or more counts. The chain has TRBV6-6 and TRBJ2-7, with 10 nucleotides matching TRBD1. With 5 bases clipped from V and 5 bases from J, the junction kept 9 bases outside the gene matches. There are 15 residues in the CDR3. Germline CDR1 is MNHNY and CDR2 is SVGAGI (reference sequence). CDR3 sequence (DNA): TGTGCCAGCAGTCCCAGACAGGGGGCTGCCCACGAGCAGTACTTC. It specifies CASSPRQGAAHEQYF.

For this clonotype: Since no conserved phenylalanine or tryptophan closes the CDR3, a read error is the likely cause. The chain uses TRBV20-1 and TRBJ2-6; D call uncertain. Germline CDR1 and CDR2: DFQATT and SNEGSKA (reference sequence). V lost 6 bases and J 0 bases, leaving 12 bases between the germline ends. CDR3 length: 15 residues. CDR3 nucleotides: TGCAGTGCCAGGACGGGCCTCTCTGGGGCCAACGTCCTGACTGTC. It yields the protein CSARTGLSGANVLTV.

This clonotype has a handful of counts. The J gene is TRBJ2-1, the V gene TRBV2; tentatively, D is TRBD2 (5 bases). Per germline, CDR1 SNHLY and CDR2 FYNNEI. Trimming stripped 1 base from V and 9 bases from J, with 10 bases between. The CDR3 covers 13 residues. The DNA for the CDR3 is TGTGCCAGCAGTGAAGGCGGCGAGGGTGAGCAGTTCTTC. This encodes CASSEGGEGEQFF.